The 25 T cell receptor beta chains below all came from one sample that was sequenced in a study of T cell responses to AZD1222 COVID-19 vaccine (dated by TCRdb to the early 2020s). This sample's time point label indicates: baseline before first vaccination. Libraries were built with the immunoSEQ multiplex PCR assay. TCRdb's version of the immuneACCESS table is confined to in-frame rearrangements and falls short of the full clone set. An unresolved V gene accounts for under half of the shortfall where checked; the remainder is of unknown origin. Within this sample are 130,000 to 150,000 clones, with 80% to 90% of them counted one time only. The ten largest clones capture around 1.6% of the sample. The specimen was peripheral blood, collected on day 0 of AZD1222 vaccination. These receptors all stem from an adult in good health.

The sample holds a few counts of this clone. This chain uses TRBV7-9 with TRBJ1-6; TRBD1 matches 8 bases. The CDR3 is 16 residues long. With 5 bases clipped from V and 5 bases from J, the junction kept 8 bases outside the gene matches. Germline CDR1 reads SEHNR; CDR2 reads FQNEAQ (reference sequence). CDR3 nucleotides: TGTGCCAGCAGCCCTACCGACAGGGGCCATAATTCACCCCTCCACTTT. Translation gives CASSPTDRGHNSPLHF.

The chain uses TRBV2 and TRBJ1-6, with D unclear. From germline, CDR1 is SNHLY and CDR2 FYNNEI. CDR3 size: 13 residues. Trimming removed 4 bases at V and 3 bases at J, with 4 bases between. CDR3 loop: CASSALYNSPLHF. The CDR3 coding sequence is TGTGCCAGCAGTGCTCTCTATAATTCACCCCTCCACTTT.

The J gene is TRBJ1-5, the V gene TRBV5-1, with 11 bases fitting TRBD1. V lost 2 bases to trimming and J lost 7 bases; unmatched junction nucleotides: 2. The CDR3 runs to 14 residues. Germline V gives CDR1 SGHRS, CDR2 YFSETQ. The CDR3 spells CASSFGTGGQPQHF. The CDR3 DNA is TGCGCCAGCAGCTTCGGGACAGGGGGGCAGCCCCAGCATTTT. Using reference TRBV5-1 and TRBJ1-5 for the parts outside the CDR3, the full variable domain is KAGVTQTPRYLIKTRGQQVTLSCSPISGHRSVSWYQQTPGQGLQFLFEYFSETQRNKGNFPGRFSGRQFSNSRSEMNVSTLELGDSALYLCASSFGTGGQPQHFGDGTRLSIL.

This chain joins TRBV7-9 and TRBJ2-1; D is ambiguous. This CDR3 comprises 14 residues. V was clipped by 5 bases and J by 9 bases, with 17 bases between them. Germline-derived CDR1 and CDR2 are SEHNR and FQNEAQ (reference sequence). The CDR3 protein is CASSLPTPAGEQFF. CDR3 DNA sequence: TGTGCCAGCAGCCTTCCGACCCCGGCTGGTGAGCAGTTCTTC.

The chain links TRBV6-2 or TRBV6-3 to TRBJ1-5; D gene uncertain. CDR1 and CDR2 (germline): MNHEY, SVGEGT. The V gene lost 5 bases and the J gene lost 0 bases, with 5 bases spanning the gap. The CDR3 extends over 13 amino acids. For the CDR3, the DNA is TGTGCCAGCAGTCAGGTTAGCAATCAGCCCCAGCATTTT. Translating gives CASSQVSNQPQHF.

This clone was recorded only once. CDR3: CASSLLAGARSDTQYF. CDR3 coding DNA: TGTGCCAGCAGTCTCTTAGCGGGAGCTAGATCAGATACGCAGTATTTT. This chain links TRBV28 with TRBJ2-3; 9 bases map to TRBD2. This CDR3 region has 16 residues. The trim removed 5 bases at V and 4 bases at J, leaving 10 bases unmatched. Per germline, CDR1 MDHEN and CDR2 SYDVKM.

The genes are TRBV14 and TRBJ1-3; D is unresolved. CDR3 length: 17 amino acids. The V end lost 3 bases, the J end lost 4 bases, and 19 bases lay between the germline ends. The V gene's germline CDR1 is SGHDN and CDR2 FVKESK. The CDR3 is CASSQGNLGPSGNTIYF. As DNA, the CDR3 is TGTGCCAGCAGCCAGGGGAATCTGGGCCCCTCGGGAAACACCATATATTTT.

The chain joins TRBV4-2 to TRBJ1-4, with D maybe TRBD1 (5 bases). The CDR3 is 16 amino acids. In germline, CDR1 is LGHNA, CDR2 YNFKEQ. V was shortened by 0 bases and J by 4 bases, with 12 bases between the two germline ends. The CDR3 spells CASSQDGARINEKLFF. For the CDR3, the DNA is TGTGCCAGCAGCCAAGATGGGGCCAGAATTAATGAAAAACTGTTTTTT.

This sequence joins TRBV9 and TRBJ2-7; D is perhaps TRBD1 (6 bases). The germline V and J ends were trimmed by 4 bases and 0 bases, with 14 bases remaining between them. The CDR3 runs to 15 residues. Germline loops: CDR1 SGDLS, CDR2 YYNGEE. For the CDR3, the DNA is TGTGCCAGCAGCTTAGGGGACACCATCTCCTACGAGCAGTACTTC. It translates to CASSLGDTISYEQYF.

CDR3 nucleotide sequence: TGCGCCAGCAGCCCCGGGACGGCTGGCCCCATGGTTGAGGGCTACACCTTC. Amino acid sequence: CASSPGTAGPMVEGYTF. The rearrangement uses TRBV5-1 and TRBJ1-2; D may be TRBD1 (5 bases). The CDR3 is 17 residues long. Trimming removed 4 bases at V and 8 bases at J, with 27 bases between. Germline lookup yields CDR1 SGHRS and CDR2 YFSETQ. Full variable domain (remainder filled in from reference TRBV5-1 and TRBJ1-2): KAGVTQTPRYLIKTRGQQVTLSCSPISGHRSVSWYQQTPGQGLQFLFEYFSETQRNKGNFPGRFSGRQFSNSRSEMNVSTLELGDSALYLCASSPGTAGPMVEGYTFGSGTRLTVV.

This chain uses TRBV7-2 with TRBJ2-1; 7 bases are shared with TRBD2. J lost 5 bases, V lost 7 bases, and 5 bases had no gene match. The CDR3 runs 13 residues. From germline, CDR1 is SGHTA and CDR2 FQGNSA. This CDR3 is CASTRLANNEQFF. The CDR3 DNA reads TGTGCCAGCACGCGACTAGCAAACAATGAGCAGTTCTTC.

The V gene is TRBV6-5, the J gene TRBJ1-1, with 7 bases fitting TRBD1. Germline CDR1 reads MNHEY; CDR2 reads SVGAGI. The V segment lost 0 bases and the J segment 6 bases; nucleotides outside the gene matches: 7. The CDR3 consists of 15 residues. CDR3 protein: CASSYSPHTGAEAFF. Here the CDR3 DNA reads TGTGCCAGCAGTTACTCCCCACACACAGGGGCTGAAGCTTTCTTT.

The chain joins TRBV15 to TRBJ1-2; D gene uncertain. V lost 0 bases, J lost 4 bases, and 9 bases lay in between. The germline V gene encodes CDR1 LNHNV and CDR2 YYDKDF (reference sequence). CDR3 length: 14 residues. In DNA, the CDR3 is TGTGCCACCAGCAGAGAGACTCACCCCTATGGCTACACCTTC. As protein: CATSRETHPYGYTF.

The chain has TRBV7-8 and TRBJ2-5; D gene unclear. Germline V lookup: CDR1 SGHVS, CDR2 FQNEAQ. The CDR3 consists of 12 residues. V was trimmed by 5 bases and J by 1 base, leaving 5 bases between them. CDR3 amino acids: CASSRLQETQYF. The CDR3 DNA sequence: TGTGCCAGCAGCAGACTCCAAGAGACCCAGTACTTC.

A few counts support this clone. The chain links TRBV4-2 to TRBJ1-3; the match to TRBD1 covers 8 bases. The CDR3 is 13 amino acids. V dropped 4 bases and J dropped 8; count of bases not matched to a gene: 4. The germline V gene encodes CDR1 LGHNA and CDR2 YNFKEQ. The CDR3 DNA follows: TGTGCCAGCAGCCCGGGACAGGAGGACACCATATATTTT. Its translation: CASSPGQEDTIYF.

The J gene is TRBJ1-2, the V gene TRBV2; perhaps TRBD1 as D (6 bases). CDR1 is SNHLY and CDR2 is FYNNEI in the germline V gene. The V end was cut by 6 bases, the J end by 4 bases, with 18 bases between. There are 15 residues in the CDR3. CDR3 coding DNA: TGTGCCAGCAGCCGGCGACAGGATTTCGGCTATGGCTACACCTTC. It translates to CASSRRQDFGYGYTF.

The V gene is TRBV28, the J gene TRBJ1-6; 9 positions match TRBD1. The junction had 3 bases not matched to a gene; V was cut back by 3 bases and J by 3 bases. This CDR3 is 16 amino acids long. CDR1 is MDHEN and CDR2 is SYDVKM in the germline V gene. In nucleotides, the CDR3 is TGTGCCAGCAGTTTGGGGACAGGGTTCTATAATTCACCCCTCCACTTT. It codes for CASSLGTGFYNSPLHF.

The genes are TRBV5-1 and TRBJ2-1, with TRBD1 as a possible D gene (6 bases). In germline, CDR1 is SGHRS, CDR2 YFSETQ. The CDR3 totals 16 residues. V was shortened by 3 bases and J by 0 bases, with 13 bases between the two germline ends. The CDR3 region is CASSYRDRSSYNEQFF. The CDR3 DNA follows: TGCGCCAGCAGCTACAGGGACCGGAGCTCCTACAATGAGCAGTTCTTC. The full variable domain, its missing parts supplied by reference TRBV5-1 and TRBJ2-1, is KAGVTQTPRYLIKTRGQQVTLSCSPISGHRSVSWYQQTPGQGLQFLFEYFSETQRNKGNFPGRFSGRQFSNSRSEMNVSTLELGDSALYLCASSYRDRSSYNEQFFGPGTRLTVL.

V gene TRBV27 combines with J gene TRBJ1-1; weak D call: TRBD1 (6 bases). This CDR3 region has 13 residues. The V end was cut by 8 bases, the J end by 0 bases, with 10 bases between. The germline V gene has CDR1 MNHEY and CDR2 SMNVEV (reference sequence). CDR3 sequence: CASGGRMNTEAFF. Written as DNA, the CDR3 is TGTGCCAGCGGGGGGCGGATGAACACTGAAGCTTTCTTT.

The J gene is TRBJ1-1, the V gene TRBV7-3; D possibly corresponds to TRBD1 (5 bases). The V gene lost 2 bases and the J gene lost 1 base, with 8 bases spanning the gap. The length of the CDR3 is 14 residues. The germline gives CDR1 SGHTA, CDR2 FQGTGA. The CDR3 DNA follows: TGTGCCAGCAGCTTAGGCCAGGGGAACACTGAAGCTTTCTTT. Protein product: CASSLGQGNTEAFF.

The rearrangement links TRBV9 to TRBJ1-2; unclear D gene. Trimming removed 0 bases at V and 6 bases at J, with 9 bases between. The CDR3 consists of 13 residues. Germline V lookup: CDR1 SGDLS, CDR2 YYNGEE. The CDR3 sequence is CASSVAGRNGYTF. The CDR3 nucleotides are TGTGCCAGCAGCGTAGCTGGGCGGAATGGCTACACCTTC. The full variable domain, its missing parts supplied by reference TRBV9 and TRBJ1-2, is DSGVTQTPKHLITATGQRVTLRCSPRSGDLSVYWYQQSLDQGLQFLIQYYNGEERAKGNILERFSAQQFPDLHSELNLSSLELGDSALYFCASSVAGRNGYTFGSGTRLTVV.

The chain carries TRBV6-5 and TRBJ2-7; weak D call: TRBD1 (5 bases). This CDR3 is built from 11 residues. Trimming cost V 10 bases and J 5 bases, with 12 bases left between them. Germline V lookup: CDR1 MNHEY, CDR2 SVGAGI. The CDR3 protein is CATKKGDEQYF. The CDR3 nucleotides are TGTGCCACTAAAAAAGGGGACGAGCAGTACTTC.

The rearrangement joins TRBV13 to TRBJ1-4; D is ambiguous. Trimming left V 9 bases short and J 2 bases short, with 13 bases between. CDR1 PRHDT and CDR2 FYEKMQ come from the germline V gene (reference sequence). This CDR3 spans 14 amino acids. The CDR3 reads CASTLRGTNEKLFF. The CDR3 bases are TGTGCCAGTACTTTACGCGGGACTAATGAAAAACTGTTTTTT. Filled out from reference TRBV13 and TRBJ1-4, the complete variable domain reads AAGVIQSPRHLIKEKRETATLKCYPIPRHDTVYWYQQGPGQDPQFLISFYEKMQSDKGSIPDRFSAQQFSDYHSELNMSSLELGDSALYFCASTLRGTNEKLFFGSGTQLSVL.

This rearrangement joins TRBV19 to TRBJ1-5; D unresolved. This CDR3 contains 15 residues. The germline V and J ends were trimmed by 3 bases and 7 bases, with 16 bases remaining between them. Per germline, CDR1 LNHDA and CDR2 SQIVND (reference sequence). The chain's CDR3 is CASSIDPGGGQPQHF. The CDR3 nucleotides read TGTGCCAGTAGTATCGACCCCGGTGGTGGACAGCCCCAGCATTTT.

The J gene is TRBJ2-1, the V gene TRBV14; D is ambiguous. With 2 bases removed from V and 5 bases from J, the gap between germline ends came to 10 bases. Germline V lookup: CDR1 SGHDN, CDR2 FVKESK. The CDR3 has 14 amino acids. The DNA of the CDR3 is TGTGCCAGCAGCCAATTAAGGACCAACAATGAGCAGTTCTTC. It specifies CASSQLRTNNEQFF.